A single sample gave rise to the 19 T cell receptor beta chains below, sequenced in a study of Ad26.COV2.S vaccination and SARS-CoV-2 variants. Here immunoSEQ multiplex PCR was the method, and the copy in TCRdb shows in-frame clones only, minus some. The data hold roughly 400,000 clones, with around 93% observed a single time. Sample treatment: some 19 received Ad26.COV2.S at low or high dose, single or two shots; five or six received placebo; per-sample allocation not given. The samples were gathered on day 63 after the first injection of vaccine or placebo. Sequenced material: peripheral blood, taken in a trial of Ad26.COV2.S vaccine versus placebo. The origin of the receptors is a person aged 18-60 years who received the Ad26.COV2.S COVID-19 vaccine or a placebo.

This clone was observed a handful of times. V gene TRBV5-4 combines with J gene TRBJ1-2, with TRBD1 identical over 7 bases. CDR1 is SGHNT, CDR2 YYREEE, per germline (reference sequence). The V gene end was trimmed by 6 bases and the J gene end by 7 bases; junction bases not matched to a gene: 18. CDR3 length: 16 amino acids. The CDR3 here is CASTGAWKGGVSGYTF. In DNA, the CDR3 is TGTGCCAGCACCGGCGCCTGGAAAGGGGGCGTGTCTGGCTACACCTTC.

The chain is built from TRBV9 and TRBJ1-2; 8 bases map to TRBD1. Germline trimming cut 4 bases from V and 2 bases from J; bases unmatched to any gene: 4. The CDR3 length is 14 residues. Germline V gene sequence: CDR1 SGDLS, CDR2 YYNGEE. CDR3 loop: CASSIRTGNYGYTF. The CDR3 DNA sequence: TGTGCCAGCAGCATTAGGACAGGGAACTATGGCTACACCTTC.

V usage is TRBV7-2 and J usage is TRBJ2-7; D unresolved. The germline V and J ends were trimmed by 6 bases and 3 bases, with 18 bases remaining between them. The CDR3 runs 15 residues. Germline V gene lookup returns CDR1 SGHTA and CDR2 FQGNSA. This CDR3 reads CASSSRTGFDYEQYF. DNA of the CDR3: TGTGCCAGCAGTTCCAGGACGGGCTTCGACTACGAGCAGTACTTC. Drawing the rest from reference TRBV7-2 and TRBJ2-7, the complete variable domain is GAGVSQSPSNKVTEKGKDVELRCDPISGHTALYWYRQSLGQGLEFLIYFQGNSAPDKSGLPSDRFSAERTGGSVSTLTIQRTQQEDSAVYLCASSSRTGFDYEQYFGPGTRLTVT.

The chain combines TRBV7-2 with TRBJ2-5; D uncertain. CDR3 size: 13 residues. Germline CDR1 SGHTA, CDR2 FQGNSA. Trimming removed 3 bases from V and 4 bases from J, with 9 bases in between. The CDR3 DNA follows: TGTGCCAGCAGCTTTTTCGGCTTAGAGACCCAGTACTTC. As protein: CASSFFGLETQYF.

This clone was seen once. The chain is built from TRBV7-9 and TRBJ1-2; D call uncertain. CDR3 length: 15 residues. With 5 bases removed from V and 8 bases from J, the gap between germline ends came to 21 bases. Germline CDR1 is SEHNR and CDR2 is FQNEAQ (reference sequence). CDR3 sequence reads: CASSSRAETPRGYTF. In nucleotides, the CDR3 is TGTGCCAGCAGCAGCCGGGCAGAAACCCCTCGGGGCTACACCTTC.

The V gene is TRBV4-3, the J gene TRBJ1-5, with D perhaps TRBD1 (5 bases). This CDR3 comprises 13 residues. V shed 4 bases and J shed 4 bases, with 8 bases lying between them. In germline, CDR1 is LGHNA, CDR2 YSLEER. The CDR3 loop reads CASSPQGNQPQHF. CDR3 coding DNA: TGCGCCAGCAGCCCGCAGGGAAATCAGCCCCAGCATTTT.

The genes are TRBV7-2 and TRBJ1-4; 7 nucleotides match TRBD1. CDR3 length equals 15 residues. V shed 5 bases, J shed 3 bases, and the junction held 6 bases outside the gene matches. Germline V gene lookup returns CDR1 SGHTA and CDR2 FQGNSA. CDR3 sequence: CASSPQGQPNEKLFF. CDR3 sequence (DNA): TGTGCCAGCAGCCCACAGGGACAGCCTAATGAAAAACTGTTTTTT. The full variable domain, rest sourced from reference TRBV7-2 and TRBJ1-4, is GAGVSQSPSNKVTEKGKDVELRCDPISGHTALYWYRQSLGQGLEFLIYFQGNSAPDKSGLPSDRFSAERTGGSVSTLTIQRTQQEDSAVYLCASSPQGQPNEKLFFGSGTQLSVL.

The rearrangement joins TRBV28 to TRBJ1-5; the D is unclear. Germline lookup yields CDR1 MDHEN and CDR2 SYDVKM. Trimming pared 7 bases from V and 3 bases from J, leaving 13 bases between. The CDR3 loop spans 14 amino acids. CDR3 sequence: CASTLSGVNQPQHF. The CDR3 DNA follows: TGTGCCAGCACCCTATCGGGAGTCAATCAGCCCCAGCATTTT.

The gene calls are TRBV15 and TRBJ2-3; unclear D gene. CDR1 and CDR2 (germline): LNHNV, YYDKDF (reference sequence). The CDR3 totals 11 residues. The V gene lost 5 bases and the J gene lost 7 bases, with 7 bases spanning the gap. The CDR3: CATSSTNTQYF. The CDR3 DNA reads as TGTGCCACCAGCTCGACGAATACGCAGTATTTT. The full variable domain, completed using reference TRBV15 and TRBJ2-3, is DAMVIQNPRYQVTQFGKPVTLSCSQTLNHNVMYWYQQKSSQAPKLLFHYYDKDFNNEADTPDNFQSRRPNTSFCFLDIRSPGLGDTAMYLCATSSTNTQYFGPGTRLTVL.

V and J are TRBV9 and TRBJ2-3; D is undetermined. Germline CDR1 reads SGDLS; CDR2 reads YYNGEE. With 3 bases removed from V and 6 bases from J, the gap between germline ends came to 14 bases. This CDR3 region has 14 residues. As DNA, the CDR3 is TGTGCCAGCAGCGGACGGACGCTAGGGGATACGCAGTATTTT. Residues: CASSGRTLGDTQYF.

The genes are TRBV28 and TRBJ1-6; D might be TRBD1 (6 bases). The CDR3 extends over 15 amino acids. The germline CDR1 and CDR2 sequences are MDHEN and SYDVKM. V was cut by 6 bases and J by 2 bases, with 11 bases left in between. In DNA, the CDR3 is TGTGCCAGCAGCCGAGGACAGACCTATAATTCACCCCTCCACTTT. It specifies CASSRGQTYNSPLHF.

This clone was recorded only once. This chain links TRBV12-5 with TRBJ2-4; TRBD1 aligns across 8 bases. Germline V gives CDR1 LGHNT, CDR2 FRNRAP. The CDR3 is 17 residues long. Trimming took 3 bases from V and 3 from J; bases not matched to a gene: 10. In DNA form, the CDR3 reads TGTGCTAGTGGTTTCGCCGACAGGGGTATAGGCAAAAACATTCAGTACTTC. Protein: CASGFADRGIGKNIQYF.

V usage is TRBV3-1 (or the pseudogene TRBV3-2) and J usage is TRBJ2-5; 10 positions match TRBD2. Germline CDR1 reads LGHDT; CDR2 reads YNNKEL (reference sequence). V lost 4 bases to trimming and J lost 5 bases; unmatched junction nucleotides: 13. The CDR3 consists of 17 residues. The CDR3 here is CASSPWTSGPRGETQYF. The CDR3 DNA sequence: TGTGCCAGCAGCCCCTGGACTAGCGGTCCGAGGGGGGAGACCCAGTACTTC.

The genes are TRBV7-9 and TRBJ2-1; D is uncertain. CDR3 length: 16 residues. V lost 1 base and J lost 9, with 19 bases in between. From germline, CDR1 is SEHNR and CDR2 FQNEAQ (reference sequence). The CDR3 loop is CASSLVIVVVPSEQFF. The DNA of the CDR3 is TGTGCCAGCAGCTTAGTGATCGTTGTAGTCCCCAGTGAGCAGTTCTTC.

The V call is TRBV2, the J call TRBJ1-1; no clear D gene. The germline CDR1 and CDR2 sequences are SNHLY and FYNNEI. This CDR3 region has 13 residues. The ends were cut back, 1 base at V and 4 bases at J, with 7 bases in the middle. The CDR3 DNA is TGTGCCAGCAGTGAAGTGGCGGGCACTGAAGCTTTCTTT. It specifies CASSEVAGTEAFF.

This chain joins TRBV4-2 and TRBJ2-5, with D perhaps TRBD2 (5 bases). Deletions cut 7 bases from V and 1 base from J, with 22 bases between. Per germline, CDR1 LGHNA and CDR2 YNFKEQ. The CDR3 totals 17 residues. The CDR3 spells CASKSRNPGMGQETQYF. DNA for the CDR3: TGTGCCAGCAAGTCCAGGAATCCGGGGATGGGCCAAGAGACCCAGTACTTC.

This chain uses TRBV18 with TRBJ2-2; the D gene is possibly TRBD1 (5 bases). Germline V lookup: CDR1 KGHSH, CDR2 LQKENI. The CDR3 sequence is 17 residues long. The V end was cut by 0 bases, the J end by 5 bases, with 16 bases between. CDR3 residues: CASSPPSGRVGTGELFF. CDR3 sequence (DNA): TGTGCCAGCTCACCACCGAGTGGCAGGGTTGGAACCGGGGAGCTGTTTTTT.

The chain employs TRBV6-2 or TRBV6-3 and TRBJ1-2; D gene uncertain. V lost 3 bases, J lost 0 bases, and 14 bases lay in between. This CDR3 has 16 amino acids. Germline lookup yields CDR1 MNHEY and CDR2 SVGEGT. The CDR3 here is CASSYAQSLPNYGYTF. The CDR3 DNA is TGTGCCAGCAGTTATGCTCAGAGTCTGCCTAACTATGGCTACACCTTC.

This rearrangement joins TRBV12-5 to TRBJ2-1; TRBD2 matches 9 bases. V shed 1 base, J shed 3 bases, and the junction held 7 bases outside the gene matches. CDR3 size: 17 residues. The germline CDR1 and CDR2 sequences are LGHNT and FRNRAP. In nucleotides, the CDR3 is TGTGCTAGTGGTTTGGACCCTCGGCGGGGGGGCTACAATGAGCAGTTCTTC. Amino acid sequence: CASGLDPRRGGYNEQFF.